These T cell receptor beta chains were read from a single sample in a study of blood T cell repertoires in COVID-19. Here immunoSEQ multiplex PCR was the method, and the copy in TCRdb shows in-frame clones only, minus some. The sample consists of about 240,000 clones, around 84% of them appearing once. The sample was peripheral blood. The receptors come from a woman younger than 35 with acute or convalescent COVID-19. The CDR3 runs from the conserved cysteine through the conserved F or W. D genes are given only for firm matches. Not all rows give a size; the values are once, few, many and, for expanded clones, a class.

J gene: TRBJ1-5
D gene: .
V gene: TRBV20-1
clone size: .
CDR3 protein: CSASRPESNQPQHF
CDR3 DNA: TGCAGTGCAAGTAGACCGGAGAGCAATCAGCCCCAGCATTTT

J gene: TRBJ2-7
D gene: TRBD1
V gene: TRBV25-1
clone size: .
CDR3 protein: CASSEYFGQDDHYEQYF
CDR3 DNA: TGTGCCAGCAGTGAATATTTTGGACAGGACGACCACTACGAGCAGTACTTC

J gene: TRBJ1-3
D gene: .
V gene: TRBV14
clone size: .
CDR3 protein: CASRGFIGAIYF
CDR3 DNA: TGTGCCAGCAGGGGCTTCATCGGTGCCATATATTTT

J gene: TRBJ1-5
D gene: TRBD1
V gene: TRBV6-2/TRBV6-3
clone size: once
CDR3 protein: CASSTDREVQPQHF
CDR3 DNA: TGTGCCAGCAGCACGGACAGGGAAGTCCAGCCCCAGCATTTT

J gene: TRBJ1-3
D gene: TRBD1
V gene: TRBV6-5
clone size: .
CDR3 protein: CASSYSTGTGRNTIYF
CDR3 DNA: TGTGCCAGCAGTTACTCAACCGGGACAGGCCGAAACACCATATATTTT

J gene: TRBJ2-7
D gene: .
V gene: TRBV27
clone size: .
CDR3 protein: CASSSPSASSYEQYF
CDR3 DNA: TGTGCCAGCAGTTCCCCTAGCGCTAGCTCCTACGAGCAGTACTTC

J gene: TRBJ1-6
D gene: .
V gene: TRBV7-2
clone size: .
CDR3 protein: CASSPNQGGNSPLHF
CDR3 DNA: TGTGCCAGCAGCCCGAACCAAGGGGGTAATTCACCCCTCCACTTT

J gene: TRBJ2-7
D gene: TRBD2
V gene: TRBV6-2/TRBV6-3
clone size: .
CDR3 protein: CASSQLAGPTYEQYF
CDR3 DNA: TGTGCCAGCAGTCAACTAGCGGGACCCACCTACGAGCAGTACTTC

J gene: TRBJ2-1
D gene: TRBD2
V gene: TRBV4-3
clone size: few
CDR3 protein: CASSQGAGVGNEQFF
CDR3 DNA: TGCGCCAGCAGCCAAGGAGCGGGAGTCGGCAATGAGCAGTTCTTC

J gene: TRBJ1-1
D gene: .
V gene: TRBV12-3/TRBV12-4
clone size: .
CDR3 protein: CASRPQGGTEAFF
CDR3 DNA: TGTGCCAGCAGACCGCAGGGTGGCACTGAAGCTTTCTTT

J gene: TRBJ2-3
D gene: .
V gene: TRBV19
clone size: .
CDR3 protein: CASSIGAGGLSSLTQYF
CDR3 DNA: TGTGCCAGTAGTATAGGGGCTGGAGGACTTAGCAGCCTCACGCAGTATTTT

J gene: TRBJ1-1
D gene: .
V gene: TRBV11-2
clone size: .
CDR3 protein: CASSLNAGATEAFF
CDR3 DNA: TGTGCCAGCAGCTTAAACGCAGGGGCCACTGAAGCTTTCTTT

J gene: TRBJ2-7
D gene: .
V gene: TRBV7-8
clone size: .
CDR3 protein: CASSFQGYEQYF
CDR3 DNA: TGTGCCAGCAGCTTTCAGGGGTACGAGCAGTACTTC

J gene: TRBJ1-1
D gene: .
V gene: TRBV4-2
clone size: .
CDR3 protein: CASSQVGREAFF
CDR3 DNA: TGTGCCAGCAGCCAAGTCGGGAGAGAAGCTTTCTTT

J gene: TRBJ1-2
D gene: .
V gene: TRBV27
clone size: .
CDR3 protein: CASSLWGSSGYTF
CDR3 DNA: TGTGCCAGCAGTTTATGGGGCTCCAGTGGCTACACCTTC

J gene: TRBJ2-7
D gene: TRBD2
V gene: TRBV27
clone size: .
CDR3 protein: CASSFWSGRNEQYF
CDR3 DNA: TGTGCCAGCAGTTTTTGGAGCGGGAGAAACGAGCAGTACTTC

J gene: TRBJ1-2
D gene: .
V gene: TRBV28
clone size: .
CDR3 protein: CASSEAKRGYTF
CDR3 DNA: TGTGCCAGCAGCGAGGCAAAGCGGGGCTACACCTTC

J gene: TRBJ2-1
D gene: TRBD1
V gene: TRBV6-2/TRBV6-3
clone size: .
CDR3 protein: CASSYSLTGRNNEQFF
CDR3 DNA: TGTGCCAGCAGTTACTCGTTGACAGGGAGAAACAATGAGCAGTTCTTC

J gene: TRBJ2-1
D gene: TRBD2
V gene: TRBV9
clone size: .
CDR3 protein: CASSVGLTSGGNNEQFF
CDR3 DNA: TGTGCCAGCAGCGTAGGACTGACTAGCGGGGGGAACAATGAGCAGTTCTTC

J gene: TRBJ1-2
D gene: .
V gene: TRBV7-9
clone size: .
CDR3 protein: CASSLEVGLDSGYTF
CDR3 DNA: TGTGCCAGCAGCTTGGAGGTCGGACTAGATTCTGGCTACACCTTC

J gene: TRBJ2-6
D gene: TRBD1
V gene: TRBV18
clone size: .
CDR3 protein: CASLDRETGANVLTF
CDR3 DNA: TGTGCCAGCCTGGACAGGGAAACAGGGGCCAACGTCCTGACTTTC

J gene: TRBJ1-4
D gene: TRBD1
V gene: TRBV28
clone size: .
CDR3 protein: CASSFMGQPNEKLFF
CDR3 DNA: TGTGCCAGCAGTTTTATGGGACAGCCTAATGAAAAACTGTTTTTT

J gene: TRBJ2-1
D gene: TRBD1
V gene: TRBV5-1
clone size: .
CDR3 protein: CASSVGTGFEQFF
CDR3 DNA: TGCGCCAGCAGCGTCGGGACAGGGTTTGAGCAGTTCTTC

J gene: TRBJ2-3
D gene: .
V gene: TRBV7-3
clone size: .
CDR3 protein: CASSFPGERLNPTDTQYF
CDR3 DNA: TGTGCCAGCAGCTTTCCTGGGGAGCGCCTTAACCCCACAGATACGCAGTATTTT

J gene: TRBJ2-2
D gene: .
V gene: TRBV10-3
clone size: .
CDR3 protein: CAIRKRQIQGQGTGELFF
CDR3 DNA: TGTGCCATCAGGAAGAGACAAATACAGGGTCAGGGCACCGGGGAGCTGTTTTTT

J gene: TRBJ2-7
D gene: TRBD2
V gene: TRBV7-8
clone size: .
CDR3 protein: CASSLGLAVLSYEQYF
CDR3 DNA: TGTGCCAGCAGCTTGGGACTAGCGGTTCTCTCCTACGAGCAGTACTTC

J gene: TRBJ2-6
D gene: .
V gene: TRBV5-4
clone size: .
CDR3 protein: CASSRPLTAYSGANVLTF
CDR3 DNA: TGTGCCAGCAGCCGGCCATTGACAGCATATTCTGGGGCCAACGTCCTGACTTTC

J gene: TRBJ2-1
D gene: .
V gene: TRBV7-2
clone size: .
CDR3 protein: CASNSLWANSEQFF
CDR3 DNA: TGTGCCAGCAACTCCTTATGGGCAAACTCTGAGCAGTTCTTC

J gene: TRBJ2-1
D gene: .
V gene: TRBV11-1
clone size: once
CDR3 protein: CASSLGPRNEQFF
CDR3 DNA: TGTGCCAGCAGCTTAGGGCCCCGTAATGAGCAGTTCTTC

J gene: TRBJ2-2
D gene: .
V gene: TRBV25-1
clone size: .
CDR3 protein: CASSESGDTGELFF
CDR3 DNA: TGTGCCAGCAGTGAATCCGGGGACACCGGGGAGCTGTTTTTT

J gene: TRBJ2-2
D gene: .
V gene: TRBV30
clone size: once
CDR3 protein: CARTGTNTGELFF
CDR3 DNA: TGTGCCCGCACCGGGACAAACACCGGGGAGCTGTTTTTT

J gene: TRBJ2-5
D gene: .
V gene: TRBV6-5
clone size: .
CDR3 protein: CASSYLGGTQETQYF
CDR3 DNA: TGTGCCAGCAGTTATTTAGGAGGGACCCAAGAGACCCAGTACTTC

J gene: TRBJ2-7
D gene: TRBD2
V gene: TRBV11-2
clone size: .
CDR3 protein: CASSLMTSGAYEQYF
CDR3 DNA: TGTGCCAGCAGCTTAATGACTAGCGGAGCCTACGAGCAGTACTTC

J gene: TRBJ1-1
D gene: TRBD1
V gene: TRBV5-1
clone size: .
CDR3 protein: CASSLEQGEVNTEAFF
CDR3 DNA: TGCGCCAGCAGCTTGGAACAGGGGGAGGTGAACACTGAAGCTTTCTTT

J gene: TRBJ2-7
D gene: .
V gene: TRBV6-5
clone size: .
CDR3 protein: CASSWDLSSYEQYF
CDR3 DNA: TGTGCCAGCAGTTGGGACTTGAGCTCCTACGAGCAGTACTTC

J gene: TRBJ1-1
D gene: .
V gene: TRBV4-3
clone size: .
CDR3 protein: CASSQGEQRGTEAFF
CDR3 DNA: TGCGCCAGCAGCCAAGGAGAACAGCGGGGCACTGAAGCTTTCTTT

J gene: TRBJ1-1
D gene: .
V gene: TRBV5-5
clone size: .
CDR3 protein: CASSLGSDYTEAFF
CDR3 DNA: TGTGCCAGCAGCTTGGGCAGCGATTACACTGAAGCTTTCTTT

J gene: TRBJ2-1
D gene: TRBD2
V gene: TRBV28
clone size: .
CDR3 protein: CASSPGTSLYNEQFF
CDR3 DNA: TGTGCCAGCAGTCCCGGGACTAGCCTTTACAATGAGCAGTTCTTC

J gene: TRBJ2-7
D gene: TRBD1
V gene: TRBV27
clone size: .
CDR3 protein: CASSLDRGRINEQYF
CDR3 DNA: TGTGCCAGCAGTTTGGACAGGGGGCGAATCAACGAGCAGTACTTC

J gene: TRBJ1-2
D gene: .
V gene: TRBV19
clone size: .
CDR3 protein: CASSSPGGNGYGYTF
CDR3 DNA: TGTGCCAGTAGCTCCCCCGGAGGGAATGGCTATGGCTACACCTTC

J gene: TRBJ2-7
D gene: .
V gene: TRBV30
clone size: .
CDR3 protein: CAWSDPSGQYF
CDR3 DNA: TGTGCCTGGAGCGACCCTTCAGGGCAGTACTTC

J gene: TRBJ1-5
D gene: .
V gene: TRBV6-2/TRBV6-3
clone size: .
CDR3 protein: CASSLRVDQPQHF
CDR3 DNA: TGTGCCAGCAGTTTACGGGTCGATCAGCCCCAGCATTTT

J gene: TRBJ1-2
D gene: TRBD1
V gene: TRBV7-9
clone size: .
CDR3 protein: CASSPGVVGQGSYGYTF
CDR3 DNA: TGTGCCAGCAGCCCCGGAGTGGTGGGACAGGGGAGCTATGGCTACACCTTC

J gene: TRBJ1-1
D gene: .
V gene: TRBV29-1
clone size: once
CDR3 protein: CSVRGISAEAFF
CDR3 DNA: TGCAGCGTTCGAGGAATCAGCGCTGAAGCTTTCTTT

J gene: TRBJ1-1
D gene: .
V gene: TRBV2
clone size: few
CDR3 protein: CASSGQGNTEAFF
CDR3 DNA: TGTGCCAGCAGTGGTCAGGGGAACACTGAAGCTTTCTTT

J gene: TRBJ1-6
D gene: .
V gene: TRBV27
clone size: .
CDR3 protein: CASSSPGEGYSPLHF
CDR3 DNA: TGTGCCAGCAGTTCCCCAGGGGAAGGGTATTCACCCCTCCACTTT

J gene: TRBJ2-1
D gene: .
V gene: TRBV6-2/TRBV6-3
clone size: .
CDR3 protein: CASSSLGRGDEQFF
CDR3 DNA: TGTGCCAGCAGTTCATTGGGGAGAGGTGATGAGCAGTTCTTC

J gene: TRBJ2-5
D gene: .
V gene: TRBV3-1/TRBV3-2
clone size: few
CDR3 protein: CASSQRVGTQETQYF
CDR3 DNA: TGTGCCAGCAGCCAACGGGTCGGAACCCAAGAGACCCAGTACTTC

J gene: TRBJ1-5
D gene: .
V gene: TRBV7-2
clone size: few
CDR3 protein: CASSRVFSNQPQHF
CDR3 DNA: TGTGCCAGCAGCCGGGTATTTAGCAATCAGCCCCAGCATTTT

J gene: TRBJ1-1
D gene: TRBD1
V gene: TRBV29-1
clone size: .
CDR3 protein: CSATGLSGTEAFF
CDR3 DNA: TGCAGCGCGACAGGGCTGAGTGGGACTGAAGCTTTCTTT

J gene: TRBJ1-4
D gene: TRBD1
V gene: TRBV3-1/TRBV3-2
clone size: .
CDR3 protein: CASSPLRGLNEKLFF
CDR3 DNA: TGTGCCAGCAGCCCACTAAGGGGGCTTAATGAAAAACTGTTTTTT

J gene: TRBJ1-1
D gene: .
V gene: TRBV7-6
clone size: few
CDR3 protein: CASSFNGQSEAFF
CDR3 DNA: TGTGCCAGCAGCTTTAATGGACAGTCCGAAGCTTTCTTT

J gene: TRBJ1-5
D gene: TRBD1
V gene: TRBV19
clone size: .
CDR3 protein: CASSIRPPGQGNQPQHF
CDR3 DNA: TGTGCCAGTAGTATTAGGCCTCCGGGACAGGGGAATCAGCCCCAGCATTTT

J gene: TRBJ1-3
D gene: TRBD1
V gene: TRBV3-1/TRBV3-2
clone size: .
CDR3 protein: CASSQDAGGRNTIYF
CDR3 DNA: TGTGCCAGCAGCCAAGATGCAGGGGGGCGAAACACCATATATTTT

J gene: TRBJ2-3
D gene: TRBD2
V gene: TRBV24-1
clone size: .
CDR3 protein: CATSEQGTSGTDTQYF
CDR3 DNA: TGTGCCACCAGTGAACAAGGGACTAGCGGCACAGATACGCAGTATTTT

J gene: TRBJ2-4
D gene: TRBD2
V gene: TRBV19
clone size: once
CDR3 protein: CASSLGWSSGRAGSAKNIQYF
CDR3 DNA: TGTGCCAGTAGTCTAGGGTGGTCCAGCGGGAGGGCCGGGTCGGCCAAAAACATTCAGTACTTC

J gene: TRBJ2-1
D gene: TRBD2
V gene: TRBV19
clone size: .
CDR3 protein: CASSYSAGGPYNEQFF
CDR3 DNA: TGTGCCAGTAGTTATTCAGCGGGAGGGCCGTACAATGAGCAGTTCTTC

J gene: TRBJ2-3
D gene: TRBD2
V gene: TRBV5-4
clone size: .
CDR3 protein: CASSLWTSGYTDTQYF
CDR3 DNA: TGTGCCAGCAGCTTATGGACTAGCGGCTACACAGATACGCAGTATTTT

J gene: TRBJ2-7
D gene: TRBD2
V gene: TRBV5-6
clone size: .
CDR3 protein: CASSLVLAGPSYEQYF
CDR3 DNA: TGTGCCAGCAGCTTGGTACTAGCGGGACCCTCCTACGAGCAGTACTTC